The next 20 T cell receptor beta chains were all read from a single sample in a study of tumor and adjacent non-tumor tissue in lung cancer. Three rounds of nested PCR, following a modified ARM-PCR protocol, produced the TCRbeta library. A single record per CDR3 protein comes from TCRdb applying MiXCR to the multiplex PCR reads. The sample consists of 98,000 or so distinct CDR3 sequences, 75% to 90% of them appearing once. No cell sorting was done before RNA was extracted from the tissue. This non-tumor lung sample came from over 3 cm beyond the tumor edge. The source material was distant non-tumor lung tissue. These receptors originate from a man aged 55 to 70 with small cell lung cancer.

The chain carries TRBV12-3 or TRBV12-4 and TRBJ2-1, with 8 bases that match TRBD1. With 10 bases clipped from V and 6 bases from J, the junction kept 14 bases outside the gene matches. The CDR3 covers 15 residues. The CDR3 region is CATTIPDRVGNEQFF. As DNA, the CDR3 is TGTGCCACCACCATCCCGGACAGGGTCGGCAATGAGCAGTTCTTC.

Comments on this clonotype: Compared with germline, one end of the junction differs, possibly owing to a read error. DNA for the CDR3: TGTGCCAACAGCCCCGGGACTAGCGGGAGTCGGTCCTTC. This sequence encodes CANSPGTSGSRSF. This chain joins TRBV7-9 and TRBJ2-1; TRBD2 matches 14 bases. The CDR3 consists of 13 residues. CDR1 is SEHNR and CDR2 is FQNEAQ in the germline V gene (reference sequence).

This clonotype was detected many times. The chain recombines TRBV5-1 with TRBJ2-1; D may correspond to TRBD1 or TRBD2 (5 bases each). Germline values: CDR1 SGHRS, CDR2 YFSETQ. V was shortened by 4 bases and J by 8 bases, with 13 bases between the two germline ends. This CDR3 has 13 residues. The CDR3: CASSGDVGDEQFF. CDR3 in DNA: TGCGCCAGCAGCGGGGACGTGGGGGATGAGCAGTTCTTC.

Comment on this clonotype: A much larger clone differs by one base, so this may be a read error. This chain links TRBV20-1 with TRBJ2-1; 10 nucleotides line up with TRBD2. The CDR3 is 15 amino acids. In germline, CDR1 is DFQATT, CDR2 SNEGSKA (reference sequence). The CDR3 coding sequence is TGCAGTGCTGGCAAGAGGACTAGCGGACACAATGAGCAGTTATTC. Protein sequence: CSAGKRTSGHNEQLF.

In regard to this clonotype: At one end, the junction sequence differs from germline, possibly due to a read error. V and J are TRBV6-5 and TRBJ1-5; D is possibly TRBD1 (5 bases). Germline CDR1 MNHEY, CDR2 SVGAGI. The CDR3 has 13 residues. CDR3 in amino acids: CANSNKGSQPQHF. The CDR3 DNA reads TGTGCCAACAGTAATAAGGGGTCACAGCCACAGCATTTT.

V and J are TRBV20-1 and TRBJ1-1; tentative D call: TRBD1 (5 bases). V lost 3 bases, J lost 1 base, and 24 bases lay in between. The CDR3 is made up of 18 amino acids. From germline, CDR1 is DFQATT and CDR2 SNEGSKA (reference sequence). The CDR3 sequence is CSASNPGTRSVRNTEAFF. The CDR3 DNA sequence: TGCAGTGCTAGTAATCCTGGGACCCGCTCGGTGCGGAACACTGAAGCTTTCTTT.

V is TRBV25-1 and J is TRBJ1-4, with D possibly matching TRBD1 (6 bases). This CDR3 comprises 14 residues. Germline loops: CDR1 MGHDK, CDR2 SYGVNS. The ends were cut back, 3 bases at V and 3 bases at J, with 8 bases in the middle. The CDR3 is CASSEDSPNEKLFF. DNA for the CDR3: TGTGCCAGCAGTGAGGACAGTCCTAATGAAAAACTGTTTTTT.

Comments on this clonotype: The junction and the germline gene differ at one end; a read error may be behind it. The V call is TRBV7-8, the J call TRBJ2-5, with TRBD1 identical over 8 bases. Germline CDR1 SGHVS, CDR2 FQNEAQ. CDR3 length: 13 residues. The CDR3 is CTNSRDRGETQNF. For the CDR3, the DNA is TGTACCAACAGCCGAGACAGGGGAGAGACCCAGAACTTC.

With respect to this clonotype: A junction end diverges from the germline sequence, so it may reflect a read error. The chain employs TRBV11-1 and TRBJ2-5, with TRBD1 matching over 8 bases. CDR1 and CDR2 (germline): SGHAT, FQDESV (reference sequence). The CDR3 contains 17 residues. This CDR3 is CASSLDALRTGRGTHYF. In DNA form, the CDR3 reads TGTGCCAGCAGCTTAGACGCCCTCAGGACAGGGCGAGGGACCCATTACTTC.

Comments on this clonotype: One end of the junction is discordant with germline, which a read error may explain. The chain combines TRBV5-1 with TRBJ2-1; D perhaps matches TRBD2 (5 bases). The CDR3 extends over 14 amino acids. The germline V gene has CDR1 SGHRS and CDR2 YFSETQ. The CDR3 coding sequence is TGCGCCAGCAGCTTGAGCGGTACCACCGATGAGCAGTTCTTT. This codes for CASSLSGTTDEQFF.

This clonotype was observed a few times. This may be a read error: a much more frequent sequence differs by one nucleotide. In nucleotides, the CDR3 is TGTGCCAGCAGTCTAGATCAGGGGGCGCTTTACAATGAGCAGTTCTTC. The encoded protein is CASSLDQGALYNEQFF. V gene TRBV28 combines with J gene TRBJ2-1, with 8 bases fitting TRBD1. CDR1 and CDR2 from the germline V gene are MDHEN and SYDVKM. The V segment lost 5 bases and the J segment 4 bases; nucleotides outside the gene matches: 10. This CDR3 is 16 amino acids long.

The chain recombines TRBV28 with TRBJ2-5; no clear D gene. The germline CDR1 and CDR2 sequences are MDHEN and SYDVKM. The CDR3 has 12 residues. The germline V and J ends were trimmed by 7 bases and 4 bases, with 10 bases remaining between them. CDR3 sequence: CASTLGVETQYF. For the CDR3, the DNA is TGTGCCAGCACCTTAGGCGTAGAGACCCAGTACTTC. The full variable domain, its missing parts supplied by reference TRBV28 and TRBJ2-5, is DVKVTQSSRYLVKRTGEKVFLECVQDMDHENMFWYRQDPGLGLRLIYFSYDVKMKEKGDIPEGYSVSREKKERFSLILESASTNQTSMYLCASTLGVETQYFGPGTRLLVL.

Here the CDR3 DNA reads TGCAGTGCTCCCGATACTATCTACAATGAGCAGTTCTTC. This gives the protein CSAPDTIYNEQFF. The chain joins TRBV20-1 to TRBJ2-1; D is ambiguous. CDR3 length equals 13 residues. V lost 5 bases, J lost 3 bases, and 11 bases lay in between. The germline gives CDR1 DFQATT, CDR2 SNEGSKA (reference sequence).

Worth noting for this clonotype: A junction boundary mismatches the germline segment, possibly from a read error. V usage is TRBV6-5 and J usage is TRBJ2-5; TRBD2 is a possible D gene (5 bases). CDR1 is MNHEY, CDR2 SVGAGI, per germline. This CDR3 has 17 residues. The CDR3 DNA reads as TGTGCCAGAAGCCGCGATCTAGCTGCCAGCCTTAAAGAGACCCAGTATTTC. Amino acids: CARSRDLAASLKETQYF.

Comments on this clonotype: A junction end diverges from the germline sequence, so it may reflect a read error. This chain uses TRBV20-1 with TRBJ1-5, with 8 nucleotides matching TRBD1. Germline V gives CDR1 DFQATT, CDR2 SNEGSKA (reference sequence). The CDR3 extends over 14 amino acids. CDR3 DNA: TGCACTGCCAAAACGACAGGGGTGGATCAGCCCCACCATTTT. It is translated as CTAKTTGVDQPHHF.

This clonotype was counted many times. This chain uses TRBV12-3 or TRBV12-4 with TRBJ2-1; D perhaps matches TRBD2 (6 bases). V was trimmed by 5 bases and J by 7 bases, leaving 18 bases between them. This CDR3 region has 15 residues. In DNA form, the CDR3 reads TGTGCCAGCAGTCTACGACTAGAACGGTCAAATGAGCAGTTCTTC. Translating it yields CASSLRLERSNEQFF.

As to this clonotype: The conserved closing phenylalanine or tryptophan is absent in this CDR3, likely reflecting a read error. This chain uses TRBV11-2 with TRBJ2-1; D ambiguous. Germline V CDR1 and CDR2: SGHAT, FQNNGV. This CDR3 is built from 14 residues. Trimming removed 3 bases at V and 5 bases at J, with 11 bases between. The CDR3 reads CASSFGSADNEQFI. As DNA, the CDR3 is TGTGCCAGCAGCTTTGGCAGTGCCGACAATGAGCAGTTCATC.

In the case of this clonotype: Sequence at one end of the junction differs from germline and may be a read error. The gene calls are TRBV29-1 and TRBJ2-1, with 11 nucleotides matching TRBD2. This CDR3 spans 16 amino acids. Germline V gives CDR1 SQVTM, CDR2 ANQGSEA. For the CDR3, the DNA is TGCAGCATTGAAGATCGAGGGACTAGCGGTTTTTATGAGCAGTTCTTC. It encodes CSIEDRGTSGFYEQFF.

In this sample, this clonotype turned up once. At one end, the junction sequence differs from germline, possibly due to a read error. The V gene is TRBV12-3 or TRBV12-4, the J gene TRBJ2-1; 10 nucleotides line up with TRBD2. CDR3 size: 15 residues. The CDR3 here is CASSPTSGTYNEQFF. The CDR3 nucleotides read TGTGCCAGCAGTCCTACTAGCGGGACCTACAATGAGCAGTTCTTT.

This clonotype has a single count. The chain links TRBV30 to TRBJ2-3, with 7 bases matching TRBD2. This CDR3 spans 15 amino acids. The germline gives CDR1 GTSNPN, CDR2 SVGIG (reference sequence). The trim removed 7 bases at V and 14 bases at J, leaving 24 bases unmatched. This CDR3 reads CAFEMISGIIDRLYF. DNA for the CDR3: TGTGCCTTCGAGATGATCAGCGGGATAATAGATAGGCTGTATTTT.